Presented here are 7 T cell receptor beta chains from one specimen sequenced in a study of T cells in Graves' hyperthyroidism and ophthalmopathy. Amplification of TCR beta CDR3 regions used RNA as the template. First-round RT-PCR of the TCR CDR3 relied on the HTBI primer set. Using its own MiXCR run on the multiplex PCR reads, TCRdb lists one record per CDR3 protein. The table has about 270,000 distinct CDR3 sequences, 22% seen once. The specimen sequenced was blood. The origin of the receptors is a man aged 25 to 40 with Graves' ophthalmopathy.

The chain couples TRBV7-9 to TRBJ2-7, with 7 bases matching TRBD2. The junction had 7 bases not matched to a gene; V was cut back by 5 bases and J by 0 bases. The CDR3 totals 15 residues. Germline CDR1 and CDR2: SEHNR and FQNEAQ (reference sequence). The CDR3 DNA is TGTGCCAGCAGCCCACCTGGGACTATCTCCTACGAGCAGTACTTC. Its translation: CASSPPGTISYEQYF.

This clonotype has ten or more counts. The CDR3 DNA reads as TGTGCCAGCAGTTCTCCGGCCTATTTTGACTACACCTTC. Translation gives CASSSPAYFDYTF. The rearrangement joins TRBV28 to TRBJ1-2; D is unclear. Germline V CDR1 and CDR2: MDHEN, SYDVKM. The CDR3 extends over 13 amino acids. Trimming removed 4 bases at V and 10 bases at J, with 16 bases between.

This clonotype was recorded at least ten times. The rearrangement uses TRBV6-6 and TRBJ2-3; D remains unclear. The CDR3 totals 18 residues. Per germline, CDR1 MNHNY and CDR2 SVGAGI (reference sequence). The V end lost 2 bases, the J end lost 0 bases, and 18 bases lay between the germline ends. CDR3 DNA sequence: TGTGCCAGCAGTTACCGTGCGGCGTACGGTGGGAGCACAGATACGCAGTATTTT. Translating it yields CASSYRAAYGGSTDTQYF.

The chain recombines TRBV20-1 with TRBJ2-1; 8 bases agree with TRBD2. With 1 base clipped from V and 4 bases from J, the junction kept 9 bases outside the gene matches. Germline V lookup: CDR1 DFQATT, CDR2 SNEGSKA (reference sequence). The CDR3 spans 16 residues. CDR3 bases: TGCAGTGCTAGAGGGGGGAGCGGGAGCGAATACAATGAGCAGTTCTTC. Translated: CSARGGSGSEYNEQFF.

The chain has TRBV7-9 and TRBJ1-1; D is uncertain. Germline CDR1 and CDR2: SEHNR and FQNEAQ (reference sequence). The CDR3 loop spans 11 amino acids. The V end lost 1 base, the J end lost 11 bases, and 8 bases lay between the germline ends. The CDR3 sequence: CASSLDGMAFF. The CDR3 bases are TGTGCCAGCAGCTTAGACGGGATGGCTTTCTTT.

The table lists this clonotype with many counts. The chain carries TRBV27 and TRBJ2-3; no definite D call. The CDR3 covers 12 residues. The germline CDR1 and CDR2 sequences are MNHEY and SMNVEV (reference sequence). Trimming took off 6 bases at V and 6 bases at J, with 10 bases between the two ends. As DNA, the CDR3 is TGTGCCAGCAGCACCTACGGGGATACGCAGTATTTT. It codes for CASSTYGDTQYF.

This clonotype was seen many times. The DNA for the CDR3 is TGTGCCAGCTCACCTCTGGCAAGGAACACTGAAGCTTTCTTT. Translation gives CASSPLARNTEAFF. This chain connects TRBV18 to TRBJ1-1; D call uncertain. V shed 3 bases and J shed 1 base, with 9 bases lying between them. The CDR3 extends over 14 amino acids. The germline gives CDR1 KGHSH, CDR2 LQKENI.